Shown below are 12 T cell receptor beta chains from a single sample sequenced in a study of cytomegalovirus exposure and HLA in healthy donors (dated by TCRdb to about 2017). The library was produced with the immunoSEQ multiplex PCR assay. For the multiplex PCR, a mixture combining 60 forward primers for TCR Vbeta segments and 13 reverse primers for TCR Jbeta segments was used. Here the immuneACCESS table is served through TCRdb, limited to in-frame sequences with V and J called. Missing clones are a known gap in these copies; in checked studies unresolved V genes cover under half, and the rest lacks a known reason. The table held for this sample gives 150,000 to 200,000 clones. Around 0.7% of the sample lies in the top ten. Sequencing input: PBMCs. Receptors were obtained from a boy aged 5-17 years in good health and CMV-seronegative.

The chain links TRBV5-4 to TRBJ1-2, with D hard to call. The CDR3 runs 12 residues. Germline CDR1 and CDR2: SGHNT and YYREEE (reference sequence). Deletions cut 2 bases from V and 6 bases from J, with 8 bases between. The CDR3 region is CASSFNPDGYTF. The DNA for the CDR3 is TGTGCCAGCAGCTTCAATCCAGATGGCTACACCTTC.

The chain carries TRBV11-3 and TRBJ2-5, with D unresolved. The CDR3 has 14 amino acids. Trimming took 4 bases from V and 2 from J, leaving 11 bases between them. Germline loops: CDR1 SGHNT, CDR2 YENEEA. Here the CDR3 DNA reads TGTGCCAGCAGCTACTCAGGTCTGCAAGAGACCCAGTACTTC. It translates to CASSYSGLQETQYF.

This chain connects TRBV5-6 to TRBJ1-5; no firm D call. This CDR3 contains 14 residues. V lost 4 bases, J lost 4 bases, and 12 bases lay in between. Germline V gene data show CDR1 as SGHDT and CDR2 as YYEEEE. The CDR3 region is CASSPGVSNQPQHF. The CDR3 DNA reads as TGTGCCAGCAGCCCGGGAGTTAGTAATCAGCCCCAGCATTTT.

The chain is built from TRBV7-3 and TRBJ1-1; the D gene is possibly TRBD1 (6 bases). Trimming took 5 bases from V and 6 from J, leaving 19 bases between them. Germline V gives CDR1 SGHTA, CDR2 FQGTGA. The CDR3 extends over 15 amino acids. The CDR3 protein is CASSTEGTIGAEAFF. The DNA of the CDR3 is TGTGCCAGCAGCACCGAGGGGACAATCGGCGCTGAAGCTTTCTTT.

The V gene is TRBV4-2, the J gene TRBJ1-4, with TRBD1 matching 9 bases. V trimming: 0 bases; J trimming: 3 bases; junction bases outside the gene matches: 8. Germline-derived CDR1 and CDR2 are LGHNA and YNFKEQ. This CDR3 has 18 amino acids. Here the CDR3 DNA reads TGTGCCAGCAGCCAAGAGCCGGGGACAGGGAGGTCTAATGAAAAACTGTTTTTT. Protein sequence: CASSQEPGTGRSNEKLFF.

The chain recombines TRBV28 with TRBJ1-2; D remains ambiguous. CDR3 length: 12 amino acids. V shed 4 bases and J shed 12 bases, with 15 bases lying between them. CDR1 and CDR2 (germline): MDHEN, SYDVKM. The CDR3 here is CASSSPTAPNTF. CDR3 in DNA: TGTGCCAGCAGTTCACCCACTGCCCCGAACACCTTC.

The V and J genes are TRBV7-9 and TRBJ1-2; TRBD1 is a possible D gene (6 bases). Germline V lookup: CDR1 SEHNR, CDR2 FQNEAQ (reference sequence). The CDR3 consists of 15 residues. The V end was cut by 7 bases, the J end by 5 bases, with 20 bases between. CDR3 protein: CASTQNPQGWYGYTF. CDR3 nucleotides: TGTGCCAGCACCCAAAACCCACAGGGATGGTATGGCTACACCTTC.

The gene calls are TRBV7-9 and TRBJ1-4, with D possibly matching TRBD1 (6 bases). V gave up 5 bases and J gave up 3 bases, with 10 bases separating them. CDR3 length: 14 residues. From germline, CDR1 is SEHNR and CDR2 FQNEAQ (reference sequence). The CDR3 sequence is CASSRQGSNEKLFF. For the CDR3, the DNA is TGTGCCAGCAGCCGGCAGGGGTCTAATGAAAAACTGTTTTTT.

V gene TRBV6-5 combines with J gene TRBJ1-6; 10 bases are shared with TRBD1. Trimming cost V 4 bases and J 9 bases; bases outside gene matches: 6. Per the germline V gene, CDR1 is MNHEY and CDR2 is SVGAGI. This CDR3 comprises 15 residues. The CDR3 here is CASSSDRGLVSPLHF. CDR3 DNA sequence: TGTGCCAGCAGTTCCGACAGGGGGCTCGTTTCACCCCTCCACTTT.

The V call is TRBV15, the J call TRBJ2-3; 8 nucleotides align to TRBD1. V lost 4 bases and J lost 1; bases outside the gene matches: 7. Germline loops: CDR1 LNHNV, CDR2 YYDKDF (reference sequence). CDR3 size: 16 residues. The CDR3 nucleotides are TGTGCCACCAGCAAGCGAACGACAGGGGGCACAGATACGCAGTATTTT. It yields the protein CATSKRTTGGTDTQYF.

The genes are TRBV6-5 and TRBJ1-1; 8 positions agree with TRBD1. The length of the CDR3 is 15 residues. The germline gives CDR1 MNHEY, CDR2 SVGAGI. The J segment lost 4 bases and the V segment lost 6 bases, leaving 10 bases of the junction unmatched. CDR3: CASRRQGRGRTEAFF. Written as DNA, the CDR3 is TGTGCCAGCAGACGACAGGGGAGGGGTCGCACTGAAGCTTTCTTT.

V and J are TRBV6-6 and TRBJ1-5, with TRBD1 as a possible D gene (5 bases). The germline V gene has CDR1 MNHNY and CDR2 SVGAGI (reference sequence). CDR3 size: 12 residues. Trimming took 11 bases from V and 7 from J, leaving 15 bases between them. CDR3 nucleotide sequence: TGTGCCGTCGGGGGGTTCGACCAGCCCCAGCATTTT. Its translation is CAVGGFDQPQHF.